The next 25 T cell receptor beta chains were all read from a single sample in a study of spatial heterogeneity in lung cancer. Time point reported: sample taken at primary tumor resection. Material for sequencing was whole RNA from tumor, nontumor lung or frozen PBMC, left unsorted. One entry per CDR3 protein results from TCRdb running MiXCR on the 5' RACE reads. Counted here are some 21,000 distinct CDR3 sequences, 2.5% to 4% occurring once; the ten biggest clones make up 25% to 35%. Sequenced here: PBMCs, sampled at surgery. These receptors were collected from a female donor with early-stage non-small cell lung cancer.

This clonotype was counted many times. The chain uses TRBV20-1 and TRBJ2-1; 11 bases fit TRBD2. Germline V gene data show CDR1 as DFQATT and CDR2 as SNEGSKA (reference sequence). The V gene end was trimmed by 0 bases and the J gene end by 1 base; junction bases not matched to a gene: 8. CDR3 length: 18 residues. The CDR3 loop is CSARDSVGLAVSYNEQFF. The CDR3 coding sequence is TGCAGTGCTAGAGATTCCGTGGGACTAGCGGTTTCCTACAATGAGCAGTTCTTC.

This clonotype was picked up many times. The chain is built from TRBV2 and TRBJ2-3, with 7 nucleotides matching TRBD2. Trimming took 11 bases from V and 1 from J; bases not matched to a gene: 3. The CDR3 has 12 residues. Germline V gene lookup returns CDR1 SNHLY and CDR2 FYNNEI. CDR3 nucleotide sequence: TGTGCCGCAACTAGCGGCACAGATACGCAGTATTTT. Its translation is CAATSGTDTQYF.

This clonotype was counted many times. V usage is TRBV6-2 or TRBV6-3 and J usage is TRBJ1-5, with 8 bases lining up with TRBD1. V dropped 6 bases and J dropped 6; count of bases not matched to a gene: 4. CDR3 length equals 13 residues. CDR1 is MNHEY and CDR2 is SVGEGT in the germline V gene. CDR3 nucleotide sequence: TGTGCCAGCAGGGACAGGGTGGGTCAGCCCCAGCATTTT. Its translation is CASRDRVGQPQHF.

This clonotype has ten or more counts. This chain connects TRBV3-1 to TRBJ2-1; TRBD2 is a possible D gene (6 bases). V lost 4 bases, J lost 5 bases, and 12 bases lay in between. Per germline, CDR1 LGHDT and CDR2 YNNKEL (reference sequence). The CDR3 totals 14 residues. CDR3: CASSLSGSNNEQFF. In nucleotides, the CDR3 is TGTGCCAGCAGCCTAAGCGGGTCAAACAATGAGCAGTTCTTC.

This clonotype was observed at least ten times. The chain has TRBV5-1 and TRBJ2-7; D might be TRBD2 (6 bases). Germline assignment: CDR1 SGHRS and CDR2 YFSETQ. The CDR3 is made up of 15 amino acids. V shed 3 bases and J shed 5 bases, with 18 bases lying between them. CDR3 region: CASSWGVAEHDEQYF. DNA of the CDR3: TGCGCCAGCAGCTGGGGGGTAGCGGAGCACGACGAGCAGTACTTC.

This clonotype came up many times. The CDR3 DNA reads TGTGCCAGCAGCCGCGCTCAGGGGGGCTACGAGCAGTACTTC. Encoded protein: CASSRAQGGYEQYF. The genes are TRBV7-6 and TRBJ2-7, with a tentative D call TRBD1 (7 bases). V lost 5 bases and J lost 3, with 14 bases in between. The CDR3 spans 14 residues. Per the germline V gene, CDR1 is SGHVS and CDR2 is FNYEAQ.

V and J are TRBV4-3 and TRBJ2-3; 11 positions agree with TRBD2. After removal of 1 base from V and 0 bases from J, the junction contained 6 bases not matched to a gene. This CDR3 spans 18 amino acids. The V gene's germline CDR1 is LGHNA and CDR2 YSLEER. The DNA of the CDR3 is TGCGCCAGCAGCCAAGGAAGTCGACTAGCGGGGAGCACAGATACGCAGTATTTT. Protein product: CASSQGSRLAGSTDTQYF.

This clonotype was recorded at least ten times. The V gene is TRBV7-3, the J gene TRBJ1-3; no clear D gene. Germline V gene sequence: CDR1 SGHTA, CDR2 FQGTGA. Trimming took off 1 base at V and 4 bases at J, with 5 bases between the two ends. This CDR3 contains 13 residues. The CDR3 coding sequence is TGTGCCAGCAGCTTAAAGCCCGGAAACACCATATATTTT. It encodes CASSLKPGNTIYF.

This clonotype was counted many times. The genes are TRBV5-1 and TRBJ2-2; 7 bases are a match to TRBD1. The J segment lost 5 bases and the V segment lost 2 bases, leaving 3 bases of the junction unmatched. Germline-derived CDR1 and CDR2 are SGHRS and YFSETQ. This CDR3 comprises 14 residues. DNA for the CDR3: TGCGCCAGCAGCTTTACAGGGGAGACCGGGGAGCTGTTTTTT. Amino acids: CASSFTGETGELFF.

This clonotype has a count of ten or more. The V and J genes are TRBV18 and TRBJ1-4; D gene ambiguous. The V end lost 3 bases, the J end lost 0 bases, and 8 bases lay between the germline ends. From germline, CDR1 is KGHSH and CDR2 LQKENI. This CDR3 region has 15 residues. The CDR3 DNA is TGTGCCAGCTCACCTGGACTAGCAACTAATGAAAAACTGTTTTTT. It encodes CASSPGLATNEKLFF.

The sample holds many counts of this clonotype. The chain combines TRBV7-9 with TRBJ2-1; 7 positions match TRBD2. After removal of 0 bases from V and 0 bases from J, the junction contained 8 bases not matched to a gene. The CDR3 extends over 18 amino acids. CDR1 and CDR2 from the germline V gene are SEHNR and FQNEAQ (reference sequence). The CDR3 sequence: CASSLAQREPSSYNEQFF. The CDR3 nucleotides read TGTGCCAGCAGCTTAGCCCAGCGGGAACCCAGCTCCTACAATGAGCAGTTCTTC.

Ten or more counts support this clonotype. V gene TRBV7-6 combines with J gene TRBJ2-5; 9 bases agree with TRBD1. V lost 1 base, J lost 2 bases, and 8 bases stayed unmatched. Germline CDR1 and CDR2: SGHVS and FNYEAQ. This CDR3 contains 17 residues. CDR3 sequence: CASSLGLWTGDQETQYF. The CDR3 DNA reads as TGTGCCAGCAGCTTAGGTCTTTGGACAGGGGATCAAGAGACCCAGTACTTC.

By sample fraction, this clonotype is medium-sized. The chain combines TRBV7-3 with TRBJ2-2; D remains ambiguous. Germline-derived CDR1 and CDR2 are SGHTA and FQGTGA. The CDR3 contains 13 residues. V was cut by 8 bases and J by 3 bases, with 10 bases left in between. The CDR3 region is CASQDGDTGELFF. CDR3 DNA: TGTGCCAGCCAAGACGGAGACACCGGGGAGCTGTTTTTT.

There are many counts of this clonotype. V gene TRBV4-1 combines with J gene TRBJ2-3; D call uncertain. The CDR3 spans 17 residues. With 6 bases removed from V and 0 bases from J, the gap between germline ends came to 19 bases. CDR1 is MGHRA, CDR2 YSYEKL, per germline. The CDR3 coding sequence is TGCGCCAGCAGTCGCTCTGGGCCGATTTCTAGCACAGATACGCAGTATTTT. It yields the protein CASSRSGPISSTDTQYF.

This clonotype showed up many times. The V call is TRBV7-2, the J call TRBJ2-7; D remains ambiguous. Trimming took off 0 bases at V and 3 bases at J, with 12 bases between the two ends. Germline loops: CDR1 SGHTA, CDR2 FQGNSA. The CDR3 is made up of 15 amino acids. The DNA for the CDR3 is TGTGCCAGCAGCTTAGCGCTAGGAGCCAACTACGAGCAGTACTTC. Its protein is CASSLALGANYEQYF.

The table lists this clonotype with many counts. The rearrangement uses TRBV5-4 and TRBJ2-7; the match to TRBD2 covers 11 bases. The CDR3 runs 15 residues. Germline V gives CDR1 SGHNT, CDR2 YYREEE (reference sequence). Unmatched junction bases numbered 6, after V lost 4 bases and J lost 3 bases. CDR3 nucleotides: TGTGCCAGCAGCATGTCTGGACTAGCGGGCTACGAGCAGTACTTC. Amino acid sequence: CASSMSGLAGYEQYF.

This chain joins TRBV7-9 and TRBJ2-7, with no clear D. Germline CDR1 reads SEHNR; CDR2 reads FQNEAQ (reference sequence). This CDR3 region has 14 residues. Trimming removed 1 base at V and 4 bases at J, with 11 bases between. CDR3 sequence (DNA): TGTGCCAGCAGCTTAGAAGGGAAACCTTACGAGCAGTACTTC. Translated, it gives CASSLEGKPYEQYF.

This clonotype was detected many times. The chain links TRBV2 to TRBJ2-3, with 7 bases aligning to TRBD2. The CDR3 consists of 14 residues. J was trimmed by 2 bases and V by 5 bases; bases with no gene match: 4. Per germline, CDR1 SNHLY and CDR2 FYNNEI. The CDR3 is CASSWTRYTDTQYF. The CDR3 DNA follows: TGTGCCAGCAGTTGGACTAGATACACAGATACGCAGTATTTT. The whole variable domain, filled in from reference TRBV2 and TRBJ2-3, reads EPEVTQTPSHQVTQMGQEVILRCVPISNHLYFYWYRQILGQKVEFLVSFYNNEISEKSEIFDDQFSVERPDGSNFTLKIRSTKLEDSAMYFCASSWTRYTDTQYFGPGTRLTVL.

This clonotype was picked up many times. The rearrangement uses TRBV28 and TRBJ1-4; D possibly corresponds to TRBD1 (5 bases). Trimming pared 3 bases from V and 3 bases from J, leaving 14 bases between. The V gene's germline CDR1 is MDHEN and CDR2 SYDVKM. The CDR3 runs to 16 residues. For the CDR3, the DNA is TGTGCCAGCAGTTTGGCAGGGTACAGTCCTAATGAAAAACTGTTTTTT. This translates into CASSLAGYSPNEKLFF.

This clonotype appeared many times. This rearrangement joins TRBV29-1 to TRBJ2-3; possible D gene TRBD2, 6 bases. Germline V lookup: CDR1 SQVTM, CDR2 ANQGSEA. CDR3 size: 16 residues. V lost 3 bases and J 3 bases, leaving 19 bases between the germline ends. This CDR3 reads CSVDTRRETGTDTQYF. DNA for the CDR3: TGCAGCGTTGACACCCGGAGGGAGACCGGTACAGATACGCAGTATTTT.

This clonotype was seen repeatedly, ten times or more. The chain links TRBV20-1 to TRBJ1-2; TRBD1 might be the D (6 bases). Trimming removed 0 bases at V and 4 bases at J, with 12 bases between. There are 14 residues in the CDR3. Per germline, CDR1 DFQATT and CDR2 SNEGSKA (reference sequence). CDR3 in DNA: TGCAGTGCTAGAGATGTTCGGACAGCCTATGGCTACACCTTC. Protein: CSARDVRTAYGYTF.

This clonotype has a count of ten or more. The J gene is TRBJ2-2, the V gene TRBV20-1, with TRBD2 matching 11 bases. The germline V gene has CDR1 DFQATT and CDR2 SNEGSKA (reference sequence). The trim removed 0 bases at V and 0 bases at J, leaving 15 bases unmatched. The CDR3 is made up of 21 amino acids. The CDR3 loop reads CSARDEQLRLAGNSNTGELFF. CDR3 DNA: TGCAGTGCTAGAGATGAGCAATTACGACTAGCGGGGAACTCGAACACCGGGGAGCTGTTTTTT.

This clonotype was counted between two and nine times. The chain employs TRBV12-3 or TRBV12-4 and TRBJ2-1; 7 nucleotides agree with TRBD2. This CDR3 contains 15 residues. The V segment lost 2 bases and the J segment 6 bases; nucleotides outside the gene matches: 7. This CDR3 reads CASSLRASGFNEQFF. DNA of the CDR3: TGTGCCAGCAGTTTAAGGGCTAGCGGATTCAATGAGCAGTTCTTC.

This clonotype was observed a handful of times. The chain has TRBV7-9 and TRBJ2-1; D not certain. Germline CDR1 is SEHNR and CDR2 is FQNEAQ (reference sequence). V was trimmed by 5 bases and J by 5 bases, leaving 7 bases between them. The CDR3 totals 12 residues. The CDR3 DNA reads as TGTGCCAGCAGCCCCCAGGACAATGAGCAGTTCTTC. Residues: CASSPQDNEQFF.

This clonotype is termed medium-sized. The CDR3 nucleotides read TGCAGCGTTGAAGGGCGGCGGGACGGGGCAGGTACAGATACGCAGTATTTT. Its protein product is CSVEGRRDGAGTDTQYF. The V gene is TRBV29-1, the J gene TRBJ2-3; possible D gene TRBD2, 6 bases. The CDR3 is 17 residues long. The V gene's germline CDR1 is SQVTM and CDR2 ANQGSEA. The V end lost 1 base, the J end lost 3 bases, and 20 bases lay between the germline ends.